The source of this T cell receptor beta chain is a study of technical replicates of blood from a few donors. CDR3 length equals 14 residues. Trimming took 7 bases from V and 9 from J; bases not matched to a gene: 9. Germline loops: CDR1 MNHEY, CDR2 SVGAGI. Profiled with immunoSEQ multiplex PCR; TCRdb holds only in-frame clones, not every one. This table has around 80,000 clones, around 90% appearing once. The sequenced sample consisted of T cells isolated from PBMCs. The source of this sequence is a human donor in good health. This chain links TRBV6-5 with TRBJ2-1; 10 bases align to TRBD2. The CDR3, as DNA: TGTGCCAGCAAAGAGCGGGAGGGGTGGGGTGAGCAGTTCTTC. Translation gives CASKEREGWGEQFF.